Detailed here is one T cell receptor beta chain. This sample stems from a study of technical replicates of blood from a handful of donors. Clones were read by immunoSEQ multiplex PCR, and TCRdb kept only the in-frame ones, dropping some. Counted here are 85,000 to 100,000 clones, approximately 94% occurring once; the ten biggest clones make up approximately 0.22%. The CDR3 length is 13 residues. Trimming removed 10 bases at V and 5 bases at J, with 17 bases between. Germline V CDR1 and CDR2: LNHDA, SQIVND (reference sequence). The sample was T cells isolated from PBMCs. This chain connects TRBV19 to TRBJ1-2; TRBD1 might be the D (5 bases). The clonotype originates from a human donor in good health. Here the CDR3 reads CATAVAGWYGYTF. The CDR3 DNA reads as TGTGCCACTGCTGTTGCAGGGTGGTATGGCTACACCTTC.